This T cell receptor (beta chain) originates from a study of cytomegalovirus exposure and HLA in healthy donors. Study findings and constraints: In a later analysis, a missense DCLRE1C variant was linked to TCR beta V- and J-gene trimming. The study flagged approximately 180 TCR beta chains as cytomegalovirus-associated.

It was with 60 Vbeta and 13 Jbeta primers that the PCR ran. Generated by immunoSEQ multiplex PCR, the TCRdb table keeps only in-frame clones and is missing some. The sample yields about 180,000 clones, more than 75% seen once. As concerns this clone: What it binds is unknown.

V was pared by 5 bases and J by 5 bases, with 12 bases between. Looked up from germline, CDR1 is SGHTA and CDR2 is FQGNSA. The CDR3 extends over 13 amino acids. The clonotype originates from a woman aged 25 to 45 in good health and CMV-seropositive. The rearrangement links TRBV7-2 to TRBJ2-5, with D possibly TRBD1 on 6 matching bases. Sequences were obtained from PBMCs. The chain's CDR3 is CASSVDRRETQYF. The CDR3 DNA reads TGTGCCAGCAGCGTGGACAGAAGGGAGACCCAGTACTTC.